These T cell receptor beta chains were read from a single sample in a study of CD8+CD57+ T cells in acquired aplastic anemia. TCRdb used MiXCR to reprocess the reads, holding one entry per CDR3 protein. The sample includes hundreds of thousands of distinct CDR3 sequences, approximately 80% of them seen just once. The material sequenced was sorted CD4+, CD8+, or CD8+CD57+ T cells (not recorded which) from PBMCs. The source of these receptors is a human donor with aplastic anemia. Each CDR3 is given with its conserved first and last residue. The D gene is left open where the match is weak. The listing skips clone size in some rows; elsewhere it reads once, few, many or a size class.

TRBV9	TRBD1	TRBJ1-2	NA	TGTGCCAGCAGCCTCGGGACAGAGGGGATCGAAGCTTGCTACACCTTC	CASSLGTEGIEACYTF
TRBV7-9	NA	TRBJ1-6	NA	TGTGCCAGCAGCTTTCAAAGAAGCGGGGGGAGCGAACCGCTCCACTTT	CASSFQRSGGSEPLHF
TRBV11-2	TRBD2	TRBJ2-6	NA	TGTGCCAGCAGCTGCTGGGGAGGGTGGGCCAACGTCCTGACTTTC	CASSCWGGWANVLTF
TRBV25-1	NA	TRBJ2-3	NA	TGTGCCAGCAGTGCCGGACACAACACATACGCGCAGTACTTT	CASSAGHNTYAQYF
TRBV7-2	NA	TRBJ1-6	NA	TGTGCCAGCAGCTTAATACCGTCAGGGGCGAACACCGGGTTT	CASSLIPSGANTGF
TRBV2	NA	TRBJ2-3	NA	TGTGCCAGCGGGGAGGGGGATACAGATACGGAGTATTTT	CASGEGDTDTEYF
TRBV7-9	TRBD2	TRBJ2-5	few	TGTGCCAGCAGCTTTAGCGGGGCGTACCAAGAGACCCAGTACTTC	CASSFSGAYQETQYF
TRBV15	NA	TRBJ2-3	NA	TGTGCCAGCAGCTGCCGGGGAGGTCCCTATAAGCAGTATTTT	CASSCRGGPYKQYF
TRBV19	NA	TRBJ1-5	NA	TGTGCCAGTAGTATTCAGGGGTCGCAGCCCCAGCATTTT	CASSIQGSQPQHF
TRBV7-9	NA	TRBJ1-1	few	TGTGCCAGCACTCGGACGGAGAACACTGAAGCTTTCTTT	CASTRTENTEAFF
TRBV2	NA	TRBJ2-5	NA	TGTGCCAGCGGTTACGGCGGCACTTGTACAGAGACCTTTTACTTC	CASGYGGTCTETFYF
TRBV2	TRBD1	TRBJ1-4	NA	TGTGCCAGCGGGACAGGGGGTGAAGATCCGTTTTTT	CASGTGGEDPFF
TRBV5-6	NA	TRBJ1-2	NA	TGTGCCAGCAGCAGCCTCTATGGCTACACCTTC	CASSSLYGYTF
TRBV7-9	NA	TRBJ1-6	NA	TGTGCCAGCAGTTCAGACAGAGGCAATTCAGCCGACCTGTTT	CASSSDRGNSADLF
TRBV2	NA	TRBJ2-1	many	TGTGCCAGCAGTCCCCCGGCGGGCAATGAGCAGTTCTTC	CASSPPAGNEQFF
TRBV7-7	NA	TRBJ1-2	NA	TGTGCTAGCAGCTTACGGACAGACACCGGCGTACATGGCTACACCTTC	CASSLRTDTGVHGYTF
TRBV7-2	NA	TRBJ2-7	NA	TGTGCCAGCAGCTCCTCAGAGGGCGGAGGCCAGCCGTACTTC	CASSSSEGGGQPYF
TRBV2	NA	TRBJ2-5	NA	TGTGCCAGTCGACAGGGAGGAAAAGAGACCCAGTACTTC	CASRQGGKETQYF
TRBV9	TRBD2	TRBJ2-1	NA	TGTGCCAGCACCCAACTAGCGGGGGGATCCTACAATGAGCAGTTCTTC	CASTQLAGGSYNEQFF
TRBV9	NA	TRBJ2-1	NA	TGTGCCAGCAGCCAGTGGGGCGTAAAGGGCAGGGATGAGCAGTTCTTC	CASSQWGVKGRDEQFF
TRBV10-3	NA	TRBJ2-7	NA	TGTGCCAGCATCTACGGAGAAAACACCGGGGAGGACTACGAGCAGTACTTC	CASIYGENTGEDYEQYF
TRBV7-9	TRBD2	TRBJ2-3	NA	TGTGCCACCAGCAGAGCGGGGGGTCGGGATGAGCAGTACTTT	CATSRAGGRDEQYF
TRBV7-8	NA	TRBJ1-2	NA	TGCGCCAGCAGCCAAGAAAGTCAGAGATCTGGCTACACCTTC	CASSQESQRSGYTF
TRBV2	NA	TRBJ1-2	NA	TGTGCCAGCAGCCCCAAACACTGCAAAGGCTATGGCTACACCTTC	CASSPKHCKGYGYTF
TRBV29-1	TRBD2	TRBJ2-3	NA	TGCAGCGCCGCTACTAGCGAGAGCACAGATACGCAGTATTTT	CSAATSESTDTQYF
TRBV9	TRBD2	TRBJ2-1	few	TGTGCCAGCAGCCCCGGGACTAGCGGGAGTAGGGATGAGCAGTTCTTC	CASSPGTSGSRDEQFF
TRBV7-8	NA	TRBJ2-7	NA	TGTGCCAGCAGCTTACCTGCAGGCGGGGCTACGCTGTCTCACGAGCAGTACTTC	CASSLPAGGATLSHEQYF
TRBV20-1	TRBD2	TRBJ2-3	NA	TGCAGTGCTACCGGGACTAGTGAGGATACGCAGTATTTT	CSATGTSEDTQYF
TRBV11-1	NA	TRBJ2-6	NA	TGTGCCAGCAGCTTAGCGGGGAGCTACGGCACCGACGCTCTGACTTTC	CASSLAGSYGTDALTF
TRBV10-2	NA	TRBJ2-7	NA	TGCGCCAGCAGTGAGGACGGGGATCACCCAGATACGCAGTACTTC	CASSEDGDHPDTQYF
TRBV9	NA	TRBJ2-6	NA	TGTGCCAGCAGCGTAGGCGCAAGGGACAACTATGGCGCCAACGTCCTGACTTTC	CASSVGARDNYGANVLTF
TRBV7-3	TRBD1	TRBJ1-5	NA	TGTGCCAGCAGCCCCTGGACAGGGGGCGAAGCTTTCTTTTTT	CASSPWTGGEAFFF
TRBV7-8	NA	TRBJ2-1	NA	TGTGCCAGCAGCTTATCCCAAGCCCTAAGGGAAAAGAATGAGCAGTTCTTC	CASSLSQALREKNEQFF
TRBV5-5	TRBD1	TRBJ1-1	NA	TGTGCCAGCAGCTTCGGGACAGACACTGAAGCTTTCTTT	CASSFGTDTEAFF
TRBV2	TRBD1	TRBJ1-1	many	TGTGCCAGCAGTGCGGCAGGGGGGGTGATGAACACTGAAGCTTTCTTT	CASSAAGGVMNTEAFF
TRBV7-9	NA	TRBJ2-6	NA	TGTGCCAGCAGCTTTGAGAGGGGCCCCTCTGGGGCTAAGGTCCTGACTTTC	CASSFERGPSGAKVLTF
TRBV11-3	NA	TRBJ2-3	NA	TGTGCCAGCAGCACGGACGAGGAGAATACGCAGTATTTT	CASSTDEENTQYF
TRBV7-2	NA	TRBJ2-3	NA	TGTGCCAGCATCGCAGGGGGAGGCCCCGAGCAGTACTTCTTT	CASIAGGGPEQYFF
TRBV7-9	NA	TRBJ2-1	NA	TGCGCCAGCAGCTTGCAAGCGACCGGGGGCTGCGAGGAGCAGTTCTTC	CASSLQATGGCEEQFF
TRBV9	TRBD2	TRBJ2-5	NA	TGTGCCACCAGCACCGGCAGCGGGAGATCGAAACAGTACTTC	CATSTGSGRSKQYF
TRBV7-8	NA	TRBJ1-1	NA	TGTGCCAGCAGCTTAGCTGGGAGAGGGGATACGCAGTATTTCTTT	CASSLAGRGDTQYFF
TRBV2	NA	TRBJ2-7	few	TGTGCCAGCCGGGGGAACGAGCAGTACTTC	CASRGNEQYF
TRBV19	NA	TRBJ2-1	NA	TGTGCCAGTAGTATAGCGCTTAGAGCCTACAACAAGCAGCAGTTC	CASSIALRAYNKQQF
TRBV7-9	NA	TRBJ1-6	NA	TGTGCCAGCAGCTTGAGTTCCTATAATTTGCCCCTCCGCTTT	CASSLSSYNLPLRF
TRBV9	NA	TRBJ2-3	NA	TGTGCCAGCAGCCAACGCACAGATACGCAGTATTTT	CASSQRTDTQYF
TRBV11-1	TRBD2	TRBJ2-1	NA	TGTGCCAGCAGCTTCCACTGGGGCGGGGGGAGCGATGAGCAGTTCTTC	CASSFHWGGGSDEQFF